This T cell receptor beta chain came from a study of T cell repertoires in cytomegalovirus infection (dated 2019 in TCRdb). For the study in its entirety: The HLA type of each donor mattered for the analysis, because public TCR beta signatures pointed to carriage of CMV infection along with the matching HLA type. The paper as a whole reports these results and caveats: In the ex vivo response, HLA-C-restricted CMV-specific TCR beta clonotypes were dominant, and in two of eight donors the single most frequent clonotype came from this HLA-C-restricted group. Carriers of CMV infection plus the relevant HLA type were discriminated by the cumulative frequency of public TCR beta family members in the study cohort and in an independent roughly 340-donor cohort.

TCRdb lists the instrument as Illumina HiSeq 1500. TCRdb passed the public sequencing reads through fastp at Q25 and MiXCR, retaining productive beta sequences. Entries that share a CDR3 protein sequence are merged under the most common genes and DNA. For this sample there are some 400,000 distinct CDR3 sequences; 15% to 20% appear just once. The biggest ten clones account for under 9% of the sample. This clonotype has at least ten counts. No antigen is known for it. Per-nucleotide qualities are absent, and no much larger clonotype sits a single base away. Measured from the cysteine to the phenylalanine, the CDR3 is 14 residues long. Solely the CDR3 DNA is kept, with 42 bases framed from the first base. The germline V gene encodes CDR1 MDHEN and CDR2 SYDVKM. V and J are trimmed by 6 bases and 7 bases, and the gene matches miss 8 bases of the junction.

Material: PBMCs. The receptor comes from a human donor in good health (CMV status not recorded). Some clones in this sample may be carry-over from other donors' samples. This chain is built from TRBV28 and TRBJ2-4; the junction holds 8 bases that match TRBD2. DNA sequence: TGTGCCAGCAGGAACGGGGGGGCCTTGAACATTCAGTACTTC. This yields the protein CASRNGGALNIQYF.